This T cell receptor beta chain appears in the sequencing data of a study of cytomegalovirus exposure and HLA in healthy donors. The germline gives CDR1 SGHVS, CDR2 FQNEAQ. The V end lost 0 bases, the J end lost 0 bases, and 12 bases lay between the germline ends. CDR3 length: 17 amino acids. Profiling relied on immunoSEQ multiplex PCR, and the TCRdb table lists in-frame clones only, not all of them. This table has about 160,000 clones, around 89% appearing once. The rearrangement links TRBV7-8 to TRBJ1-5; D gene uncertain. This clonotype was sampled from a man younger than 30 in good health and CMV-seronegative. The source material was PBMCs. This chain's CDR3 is CASSLAGSRSSNQPQHF. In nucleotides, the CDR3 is TGTGCCAGCAGCTTAGCTGGCAGCCGGAGTAGCAATCAGCCCCAGCATTTT.